This T cell receptor (beta chain) was identified during a study of cytomegalovirus exposure and HLA in healthy donors. Study-level findings and limits: The study designated fewer than 200 TCR beta chains cytomegalovirus-associated. Subsequent analysis of the approximately 120 validation repertoires found a tendency for first-cohort TCR clusters to co-occur. Reportedly, cytomegalovirus status was diagnosed with high sensitivity and specificity. Most TCR sequences showed up rarely, but some public TCRs showed up in many donors.

CDR1 and CDR2 from the germline V gene are SGHDT and YYEEEE. V lost 4 bases, J lost 2 bases, and 14 bases lay in between. The length of the CDR3 is 15 residues. This table comes from immunoSEQ multiplex PCR, and its TCRdb copy is limited to in-frame clones, with some not included. The sample records under 85,000 clones, approximately 93% being singletons. About this clone: Its antigen is still unknown.

The source is a woman in her late teens or twenties in good health and CMV-seronegative. J is TRBJ2-3 and V is TRBV5-6; D may be TRBD1 (6 bases). Sequencing input: PBMCs. Here the CDR3 reads CASSRDTSFTDTQYF. As DNA, the CDR3 is TGTGCCAGCAGCCGGGACACCTCATTCACAGATACGCAGTATTTT.